This T cell receptor (beta chain) stems from a study of breast tumors, draining lymph nodes, adjacent tissues. The CDR3 is 16 residues long. Germline CDR1 reads MNHEY; CDR2 reads SVGEGT. V shed 1 base and J shed 0 bases, with 10 bases lying between them. This clonotype was counted at least ten times. TCRdb itself ran the multiplex PCR reads through MiXCR, one entry per CDR3 protein. The sample shows 30,000 to 40,000 distinct CDR3 sequences, approximately 37% of them seen only once. The rearrangement joins TRBV6-2 or TRBV6-3 to TRBJ2-1; maybe TRBD2 (5 bases). Material for sequencing was breast tumor tissue. The clonotype originates from a female donor with breast cancer. Some clones in this sample may be carry-over from other donors' samples. The CDR3 spells CASSYWLAISYNEQFF. CDR3 in DNA: TGTGCCAGCAGTTACTGGCTAGCAATCTCCTACAATGAGCAGTTCTTC.